This TCR beta chain was observed in a study of yellow fever vaccine responses in identical twins. Overall study results and limits: Vaccine-induced T cell responses in twins were reportedly observed to appear partly convergent, partly personalized.

A single record per CDR3 protein comes from TCRdb applying MiXCR to the RT-PCR reads. The sample shows under 25,000 distinct CDR3 sequences, approximately 70% of them seen only once. As to this clonotype: Antigen unknown.

The V gene end was trimmed by 0 bases and the J gene end by 5 bases; junction bases not matched to a gene: 8. The CDR3 is 17 amino acids. From germline, CDR1 is LGHDT and CDR2 YNNKEL (reference sequence). This receptor was obtained from a woman under 30 who received the yellow fever vaccine. The input for sequencing was T cells from blood (PBMCs), unsorted or a sorted subset (not recorded which), taken before or after yellow fever vaccination (not recorded which). V is TRBV3-1 and J is TRBJ2-1, with 9 bases lining up with TRBD2. The CDR3 sequence is CASSQDRRLAAHNEQFF. CDR3 DNA sequence: TGTGCCAGCAGCCAAGATAGGAGACTAGCGGCACACAATGAGCAGTTCTTC.